This T cell receptor (beta chain) was recorded in a study of shared clonotypes between healthy human individuals. Findings and limits, study-wide: Several donors had roughly 5.2% of their naive CD4 clonotypes in common.

Deep-level assay runs were performed. Splitting of each subset's genomic DNA was done evenly across several immunoSEQ plates. Some clones are missing from TCRdb's copy, which holds only in-frame ones; the method was immunoSEQ multiplex PCR. Among roughly 1 million clones listed, under 80% were seen once. V gave up 4 bases and J gave up 1 base; unmatched junction bases: 11. CDR3 length: 18 amino acids. Germline-derived CDR1 and CDR2 are SGHRS and YFSETQ. Of note for this clone: Its antigen is unknown.

This receptor was obtained from a man younger than 35 in good health. This chain joins TRBV5-1 and TRBJ2-3; 11 bases are shared with TRBD2. The sequenced sample was memory CD4+ T cells sorted from blood. Stated subset: CD45RA-negative fraction. In nucleotides, the CDR3 is TGCGCCAGCAGCCGCCGAATTTTAGCGGGGGGGGGCACAGATACGCAGTATTTT. Protein: CASSRRILAGGGTDTQYF.